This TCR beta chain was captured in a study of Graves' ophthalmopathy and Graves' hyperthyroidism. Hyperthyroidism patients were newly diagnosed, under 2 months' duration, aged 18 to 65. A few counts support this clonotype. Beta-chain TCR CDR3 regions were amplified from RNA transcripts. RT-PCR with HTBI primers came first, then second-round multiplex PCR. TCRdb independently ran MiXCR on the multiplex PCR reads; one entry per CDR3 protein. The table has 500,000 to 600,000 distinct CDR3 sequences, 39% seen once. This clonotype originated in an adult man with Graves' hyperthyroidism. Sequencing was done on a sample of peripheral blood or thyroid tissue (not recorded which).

DNA for the CDR3: TGTGCCAGTTGGACAGCTTATAGCAATCAGCCCCAGCATTTT. Protein product: CASWTAYSNQPQHF. The chain combines TRBV19 with TRBJ1-5, with a tentative D call TRBD1 (6 bases). From germline, CDR1 is LNHDA and CDR2 SQIVND (reference sequence). Trimming took off 8 bases at V and 0 bases at J, with 11 bases between the two ends. The CDR3 spans 14 residues.